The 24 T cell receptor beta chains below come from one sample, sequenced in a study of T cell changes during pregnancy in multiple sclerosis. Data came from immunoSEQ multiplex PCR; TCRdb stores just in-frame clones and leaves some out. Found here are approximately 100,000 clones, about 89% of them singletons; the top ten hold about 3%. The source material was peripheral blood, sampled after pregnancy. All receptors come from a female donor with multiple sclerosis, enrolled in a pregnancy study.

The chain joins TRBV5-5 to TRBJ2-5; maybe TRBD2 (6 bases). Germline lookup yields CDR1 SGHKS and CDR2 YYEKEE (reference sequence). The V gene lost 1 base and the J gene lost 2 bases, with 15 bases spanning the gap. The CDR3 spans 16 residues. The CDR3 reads CASSLNHGGLQETQYF. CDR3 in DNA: TGTGCCAGCAGCTTGAACCACGGGGGATTACAAGAGACCCAGTACTTC. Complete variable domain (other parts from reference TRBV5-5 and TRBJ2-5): DAGVTQSPTHLIKTRGQQVTLRCSPISGHKSVSWYQQVLGQGPQFIFQYYEKEERGRGNFPDRFSARQFPNYSSELNVNALLLGDSALYLCASSLNHGGLQETQYFGPGTRLLVL.

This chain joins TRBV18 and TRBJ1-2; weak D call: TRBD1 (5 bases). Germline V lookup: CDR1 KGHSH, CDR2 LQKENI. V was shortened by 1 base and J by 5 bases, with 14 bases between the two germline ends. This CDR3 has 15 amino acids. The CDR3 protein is CASSPLSGGEYGYTF. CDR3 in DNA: TGTGCCAGCTCACCACTGAGCGGGGGAGAGTATGGCTACACCTTC.

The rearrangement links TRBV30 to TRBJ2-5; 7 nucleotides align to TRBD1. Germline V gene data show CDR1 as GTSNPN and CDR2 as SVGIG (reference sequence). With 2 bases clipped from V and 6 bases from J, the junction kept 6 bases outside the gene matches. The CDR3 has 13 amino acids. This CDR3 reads CAWSYDREKTQYF. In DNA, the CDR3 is TGTGCCTGGAGTTACGACAGGGAAAAGACCCAGTACTTC. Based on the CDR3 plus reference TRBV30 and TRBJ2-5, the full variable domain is SQTIHQWPATLVQPVGSPLSLECTVEGTSNPNLYWYRQAAGRGLQLLFYSVGIGQISSEVPQNLSASRPQDRQFILSSKKLLLSDSGFYLCAWSYDREKTQYFGPGTRLLVL.

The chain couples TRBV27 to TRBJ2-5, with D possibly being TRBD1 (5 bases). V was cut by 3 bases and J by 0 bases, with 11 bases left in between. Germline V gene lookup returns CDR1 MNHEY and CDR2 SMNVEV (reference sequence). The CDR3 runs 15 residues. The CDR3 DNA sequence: TGTGCCAGCAGTTTGGCAGGGATGTACCAAGAGACCCAGTACTTC. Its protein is CASSLAGMYQETQYF.

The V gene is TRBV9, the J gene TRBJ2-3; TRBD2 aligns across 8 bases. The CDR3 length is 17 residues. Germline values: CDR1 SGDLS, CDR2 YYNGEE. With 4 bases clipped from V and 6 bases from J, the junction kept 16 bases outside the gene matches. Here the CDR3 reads CASSPKMLAGPLDTQYF. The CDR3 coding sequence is TGTGCCAGCAGCCCTAAAATGTTAGCGGGGCCTCTGGATACGCAGTATTTT. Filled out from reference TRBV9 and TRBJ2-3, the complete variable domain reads DSGVTQTPKHLITATGQRVTLRCSPRSGDLSVYWYQQSLDQGLQFLIQYYNGEERAKGNILERFSAQQFPDLHSELNLSSLELGDSALYFCASSPKMLAGPLDTQYFGPGTRLTVL.

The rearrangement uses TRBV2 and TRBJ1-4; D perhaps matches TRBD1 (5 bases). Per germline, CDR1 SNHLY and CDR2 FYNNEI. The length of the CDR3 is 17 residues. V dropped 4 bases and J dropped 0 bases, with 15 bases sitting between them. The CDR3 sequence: CASSGGEQRATNEKLFF. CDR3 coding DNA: TGTGCCAGCAGTGGGGGGGAACAAAGGGCAACTAATGAAAAACTGTTTTTT.

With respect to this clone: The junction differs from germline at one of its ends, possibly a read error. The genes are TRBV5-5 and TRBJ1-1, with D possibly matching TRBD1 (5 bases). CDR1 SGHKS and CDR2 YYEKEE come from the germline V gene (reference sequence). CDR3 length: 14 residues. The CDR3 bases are TGTGCCAGCAGGTTGGGGGGGGATAACACTGAAGCTTTCTTT. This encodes CASRLGGDNTEAFF.

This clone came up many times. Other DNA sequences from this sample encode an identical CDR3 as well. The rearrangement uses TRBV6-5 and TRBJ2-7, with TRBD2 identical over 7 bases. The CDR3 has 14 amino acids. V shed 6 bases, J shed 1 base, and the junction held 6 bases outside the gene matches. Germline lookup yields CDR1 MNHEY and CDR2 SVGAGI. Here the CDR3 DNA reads TGTGCCAGCAGCCCGGCCGGGGGGTCCTACGAGCAGTACTTC. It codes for CASSPAGGSYEQYF.

The CDR3 here is CASSAWSQSITEAFF. For the CDR3, the DNA is TGTGCCAGCAGCGCCTGGAGCCAATCTATCACTGAAGCTTTCTTT. V is TRBV13 and J is TRBJ1-1, with no clear D. The germline V and J ends were trimmed by 5 bases and 4 bases, with 17 bases remaining between them. The germline CDR1 and CDR2 sequences are PRHDT and FYEKMQ (reference sequence). The CDR3 covers 15 residues.

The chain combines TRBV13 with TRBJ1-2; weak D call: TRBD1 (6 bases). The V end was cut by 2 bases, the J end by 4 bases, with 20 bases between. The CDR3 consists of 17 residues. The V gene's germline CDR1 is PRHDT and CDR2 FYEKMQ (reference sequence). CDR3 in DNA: TGTGCCAGCAGCTTAAGAGGGACCTACAGGGTGTCCTATGGCTACACCTTC. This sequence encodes CASSLRGTYRVSYGYTF.

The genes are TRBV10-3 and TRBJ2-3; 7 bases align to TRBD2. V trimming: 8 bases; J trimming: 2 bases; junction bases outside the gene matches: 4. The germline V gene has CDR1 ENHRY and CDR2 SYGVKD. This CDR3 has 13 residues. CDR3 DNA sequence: TGTGCCATCCTCGGGGGGACCACAGATACGCAGTATTTT. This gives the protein CAILGGTTDTQYF.

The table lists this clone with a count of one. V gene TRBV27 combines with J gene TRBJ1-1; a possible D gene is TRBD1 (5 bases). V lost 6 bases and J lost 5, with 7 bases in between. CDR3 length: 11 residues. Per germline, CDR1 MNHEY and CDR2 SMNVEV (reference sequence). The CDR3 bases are TGTGCCAGCAGCCGGGGGACTGAAGCTTTCTTT. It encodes CASSRGTEAFF.

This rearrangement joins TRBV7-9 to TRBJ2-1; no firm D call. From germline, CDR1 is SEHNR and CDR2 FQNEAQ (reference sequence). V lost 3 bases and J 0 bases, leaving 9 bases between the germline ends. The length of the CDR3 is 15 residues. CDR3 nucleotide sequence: TGTGCCAGCAGCTTTGATCTAAGCTCCTACAATGAGCAGTTCTTC. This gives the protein CASSFDLSSYNEQFF. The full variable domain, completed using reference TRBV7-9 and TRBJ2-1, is DTGVSQNPRHKITKRGQNVTFRCDPISEHNRLYWYRQTLGQGPEFLTYFQNEAQLEKSRLLSDRFSAERPKGSFSTLEIQRTEQGDSAMYLCASSFDLSSYNEQFFGPGTRLTVL.

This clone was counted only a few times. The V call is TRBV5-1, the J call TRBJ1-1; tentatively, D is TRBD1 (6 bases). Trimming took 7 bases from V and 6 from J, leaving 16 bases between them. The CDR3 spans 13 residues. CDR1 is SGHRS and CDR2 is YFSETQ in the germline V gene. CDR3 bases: TGCGCCAGCGGAGAACAGGGACGGGCTGAAGCTTTCTTT. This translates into CASGEQGRAEAFF.

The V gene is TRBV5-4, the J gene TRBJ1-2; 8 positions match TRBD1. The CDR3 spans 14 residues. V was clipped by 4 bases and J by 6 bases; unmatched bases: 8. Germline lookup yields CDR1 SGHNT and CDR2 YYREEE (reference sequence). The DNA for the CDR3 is TGTGCCAGCAGCACGGACAGGGATAAGAATGGCTACACCTTC. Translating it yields CASSTDRDKNGYTF. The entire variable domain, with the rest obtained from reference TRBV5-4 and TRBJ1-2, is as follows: ETGVTQSPTHLIKTRGQQVTLRCSSQSGHNTVSWYQQALGQGPQFIFQYYREEENGRGNFPPRFSGLQFPNYSSELNVNALELDDSALYLCASSTDRDKNGYTFGSGTRLTVV.

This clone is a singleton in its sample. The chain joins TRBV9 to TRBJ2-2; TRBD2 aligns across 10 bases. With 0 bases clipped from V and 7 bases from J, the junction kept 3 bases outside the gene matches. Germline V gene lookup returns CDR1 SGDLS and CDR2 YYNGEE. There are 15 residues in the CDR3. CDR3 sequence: CASSVEAGGLGELFF. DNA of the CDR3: TGTGCCAGCAGCGTAGAAGCGGGGGGGCTCGGGGAGCTGTTTTTT.

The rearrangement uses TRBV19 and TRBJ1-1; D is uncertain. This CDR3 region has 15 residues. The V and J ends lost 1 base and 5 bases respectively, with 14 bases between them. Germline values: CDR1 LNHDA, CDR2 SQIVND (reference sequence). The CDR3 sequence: CASSIVGRLETEAFF. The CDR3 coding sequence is TGTGCCAGTAGTATAGTCGGCAGGTTGGAAACTGAAGCTTTCTTT.

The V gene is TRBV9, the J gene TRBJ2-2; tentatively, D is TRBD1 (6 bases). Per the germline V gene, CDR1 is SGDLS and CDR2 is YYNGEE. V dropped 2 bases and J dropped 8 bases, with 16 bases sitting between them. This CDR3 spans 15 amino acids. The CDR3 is CASSVLGQPGGELFF. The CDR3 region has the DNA TGTGCCAGCAGCGTCTTAGGACAGCCGGGTGGGGAGCTGTTTTTT. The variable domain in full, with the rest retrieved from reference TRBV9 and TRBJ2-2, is DSGVTQTPKHLITATGQRVTLRCSPRSGDLSVYWYQQSLDQGLQFLIQYYNGEERAKGNILERFSAQQFPDLHSELNLSSLELGDSALYFCASSVLGQPGGELFFGEGSRLTVL.

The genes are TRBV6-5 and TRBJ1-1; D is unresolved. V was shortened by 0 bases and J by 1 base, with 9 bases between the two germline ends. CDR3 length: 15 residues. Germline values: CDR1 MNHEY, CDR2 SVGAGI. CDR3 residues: CASSYSPGRNTEAFF. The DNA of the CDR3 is TGTGCCAGCAGTTACTCACCGGGGAGGAACACTGAAGCTTTCTTT.

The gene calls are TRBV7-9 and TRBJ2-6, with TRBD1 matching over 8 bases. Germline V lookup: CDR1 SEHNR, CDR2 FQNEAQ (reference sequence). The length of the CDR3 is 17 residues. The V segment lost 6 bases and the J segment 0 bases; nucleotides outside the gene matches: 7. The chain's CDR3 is CASSKQGQVSGANVLTF. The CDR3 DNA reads TGTGCCAGCAGTAAACAGGGACAGGTCTCTGGGGCCAACGTCCTGACTTTC.

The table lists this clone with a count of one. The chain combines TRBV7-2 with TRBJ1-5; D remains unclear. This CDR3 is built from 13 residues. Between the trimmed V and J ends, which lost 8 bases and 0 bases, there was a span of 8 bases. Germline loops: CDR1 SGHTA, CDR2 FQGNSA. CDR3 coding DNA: TGTGCCAGCGGTCTACGTAGCAATCAGCCCCAGCATTTT. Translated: CASGLRSNQPQHF. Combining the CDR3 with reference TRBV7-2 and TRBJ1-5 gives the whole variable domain GAGVSQSPSNKVTEKGKDVELRCDPISGHTALYWYRQSLGQGLEFLIYFQGNSAPDKSGLPSDRFSAERTGGSVSTLTIQRTQQEDSAVYLCASGLRSNQPQHFGDGTRLSIL.

The CDR3 DNA reads TGTGCCAGCAGTGAACGGCGGGACCGGGAAAAACTGTTTTTT. It is translated as CASSERRDREKLFF. This chain links TRBV2 with TRBJ1-4; the D gene is possibly TRBD1 (5 bases). The germline V and J ends were trimmed by 2 bases and 8 bases, with 12 bases remaining between them. The germline gives CDR1 SNHLY, CDR2 FYNNEI. CDR3 length equals 14 residues. Supplemented by reference TRBV2 and TRBJ1-4, the full variable domain reads EPEVTQTPSHQVTQMGQEVILRCVPISNHLYFYWYRQILGQKVEFLVSFYNNEISEKSEIFDDQFSVERPDGSNFTLKIRSTKLEDSAMYFCASSERRDREKLFFGSGTQLSVL.

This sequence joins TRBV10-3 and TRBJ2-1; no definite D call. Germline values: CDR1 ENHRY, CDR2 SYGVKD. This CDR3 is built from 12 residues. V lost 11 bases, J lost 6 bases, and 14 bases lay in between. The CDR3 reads CAVGPGSNEQFF. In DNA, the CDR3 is TGTGCCGTCGGTCCGGGTTCCAATGAGCAGTTCTTC.

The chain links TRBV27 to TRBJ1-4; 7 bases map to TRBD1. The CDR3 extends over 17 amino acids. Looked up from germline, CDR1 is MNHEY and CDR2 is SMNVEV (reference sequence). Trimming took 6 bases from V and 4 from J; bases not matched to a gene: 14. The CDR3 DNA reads TGTGCCAGCAGACCCAATATTGCCGACAGGGATAATGAAAAACTGTTTTTT. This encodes CASRPNIADRDNEKLFF.